A single sample gave rise to the 7 T cell receptor beta chains below, sequenced in a study of shared clonotypes between healthy human individuals. This table comes from immunoSEQ multiplex PCR, and its TCRdb copy is limited to in-frame clones, with some not included. The table has about 2.3 million clones, under 95% seen once. Specimen: naive CD4+ T cells from PBMCs. Specified subset: CD45RA+ positively selected. These TCRs come from a man between 18 and 29 years old in good health. Some clones in this sample may be carry-over from other donors' samples.

There are a few counts of this clone. V gene TRBV6-5 combines with J gene TRBJ1-5, with unresolved D. Germline loops: CDR1 MNHEY, CDR2 SVGAGI. V lost 2 bases to trimming and J lost 7 bases, with 9 bases between them. The CDR3 has 13 residues. The CDR3 sequence is CASSYETGQPQHF. The CDR3 coding sequence is TGTGCCAGCAGTTACGAAACGGGACAGCCCCAGCATTTT.

A few counts support this clone. The gene calls are TRBV10-3 and TRBJ1-1, with TRBD1 as a possible D gene (6 bases). CDR1 is ENHRY and CDR2 is SYGVKD in the germline V gene. V lost 5 bases and J lost 5, with 9 bases in between. The CDR3 sequence is 12 residues long. The CDR3: CAISPRGTEAFF. The CDR3 DNA is TGTGCCATCAGTCCAAGGGGGACTGAAGCTTTCTTT.

The CDR3 DNA sequence: TGTGCCAGCTCACCGGACAGGCCGACAGGAAACACCATATATTTT. It yields the protein CASSPDRPTGNTIYF. This chain joins TRBV18 and TRBJ1-3, with 7 bases identical to TRBD1. The germline V gene encodes CDR1 KGHSH and CDR2 LQKENI. This CDR3 contains 15 residues. Germline trimming cut 3 bases from V and 4 bases from J; bases unmatched to any gene: 6.

This sequence joins TRBV6-1 and TRBJ1-3, with D perhaps TRBD1 (5 bases). Trimming took 8 bases from V and 0 from J, leaving 14 bases between them. The CDR3 spans 15 residues. Per germline, CDR1 MNHNS and CDR2 SASEGT. DNA for the CDR3: TGTGCCAGCTGCCGGGTCGACAGCTCTGGAAACACCATATATTTT. Translating gives CASCRVDSSGNTIYF.

This clone was observed once. This sequence joins TRBV7-9 and TRBJ2-7, with 7 bases lining up with TRBD1. Per germline, CDR1 SEHNR and CDR2 FQNEAQ (reference sequence). V lost 7 bases and J lost 1; bases outside the gene matches: 10. This CDR3 spans 15 amino acids. The CDR3 region is CASTEEDRSSYEQYF. The DNA for the CDR3 is TGTGCCAGCACCGAGGAGGACAGGTCGTCCTACGAGCAGTACTTC. Full variable domain (missing parts from reference TRBV7-9 and TRBJ2-7): DTGVSQNPRHKITKRGQNVTFRCDPISEHNRLYWYRQTLGQGPEFLTYFQNEAQLEKSRLLSDRFSAERPKGSFSTLEIQRTEQGDSAMYLCASTEEDRSSYEQYFGPGTRLTVT.

This clone was detected only once. The chain has TRBV18 and TRBJ1-2; TRBD1 aligns across 11 bases. Germline V gene sequence: CDR1 KGHSH, CDR2 LQKENI. This CDR3 spans 19 amino acids. Trimming at V came to 3 bases and at J to 9 bases, leaving 21 bases not matched to a gene. CDR3 loop: CASSPPPGQGVPRAGRYTF. The CDR3 DNA reads TGTGCCAGCTCACCTCCCCCGGGACAGGGGGTGCCAAGGGCCGGGCGCTACACCTTC.

The V and J genes are TRBV7-8 and TRBJ1-3, with TRBD1 as a possible D gene (5 bases). CDR1 is SGHVS, CDR2 FQNEAQ, per germline. Trimming removed 7 bases from V and 2 bases from J, with 27 bases in between. This CDR3 comprises 19 residues. CDR3 nucleotide sequence: TGTGCCAGCACCGATAACCAGGGAGACAGAGGGCGACCTGGAAACACCATATATTTT. Translation: CASTDNQGDRGRPGNTIYF.